A single T cell receptor (beta chain) is shown here with its context. The data were obtained in a study of blood T cell repertoires in COVID-19. Study-level background: T cells, B-cell-depleted T cells, or PBMCs provided the cDNA or gDNA that served as material.

V lost 7 bases and J lost 3, with 26 bases in between. CDR3 length equals 19 residues. Germline assignment: CDR1 KGHDR and CDR2 SFDVKD. Only in-frame clones appear in the TCRdb table, and some are missing; sequencing was by immunoSEQ multiplex PCR. The table lists 70,000 to 90,000 clones, approximately 92% of them singletons. The TCR was taken from a human donor in a cohort sampled during active COVID-19. This rearrangement joins TRBV24-1 to TRBJ2-2, with a tentative D call TRBD1 (5 bases). The sequencing sample was made of peripheral blood. The CDR3 region has the DNA TGTGCCACCAGCCCTTTAGGGCAGGGTGCCCCTATGGACACCGGGGAGCTGTTTTTT. This codes for CATSPLGQGAPMDTGELFF.